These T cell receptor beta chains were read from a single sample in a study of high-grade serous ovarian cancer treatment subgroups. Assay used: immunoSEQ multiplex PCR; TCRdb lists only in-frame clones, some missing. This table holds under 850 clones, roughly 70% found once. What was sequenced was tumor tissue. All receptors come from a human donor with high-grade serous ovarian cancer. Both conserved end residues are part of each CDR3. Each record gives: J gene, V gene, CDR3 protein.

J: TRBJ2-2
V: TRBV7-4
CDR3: CASSPKLGGELFF

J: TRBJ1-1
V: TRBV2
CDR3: CASSEYLGQNTEAFF

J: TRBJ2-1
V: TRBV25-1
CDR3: CASSVAGVPNEQFF

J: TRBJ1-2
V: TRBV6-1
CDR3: CASSGLGQRHYGYTF

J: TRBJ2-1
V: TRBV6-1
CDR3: CASSEAGGSNEQFF

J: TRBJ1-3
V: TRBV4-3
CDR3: CASSQDRFGNSGNTIYF

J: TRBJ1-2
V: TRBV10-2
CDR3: CASSELGSNYGYTF

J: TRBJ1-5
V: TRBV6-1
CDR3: CASSEGKDYSNQPQHF

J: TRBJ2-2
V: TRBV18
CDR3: CASSLMSGELFF

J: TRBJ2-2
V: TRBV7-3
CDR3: CASSSGVGGELFF

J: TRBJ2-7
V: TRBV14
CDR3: CASSHRGTSGRIEQYF

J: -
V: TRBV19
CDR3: CASRNRGDIGEQYF

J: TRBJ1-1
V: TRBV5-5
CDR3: CASSLYSNTEAFF

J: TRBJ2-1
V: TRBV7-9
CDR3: CASSFGLAGDNEQFF

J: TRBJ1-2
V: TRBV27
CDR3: CASGNRAAGYTF

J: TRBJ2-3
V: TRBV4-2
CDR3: CASSQDGPGGSDTQYF

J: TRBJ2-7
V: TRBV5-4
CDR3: CASSLGRVAGDYEQYF

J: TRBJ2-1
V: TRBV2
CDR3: CASSPPAGASNEQFF

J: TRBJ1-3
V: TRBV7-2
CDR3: CASSLYRGGGNTIYF

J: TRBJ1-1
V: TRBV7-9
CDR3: CASTQEVPTEAFF

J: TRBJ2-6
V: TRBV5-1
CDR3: CASSLRGESSGANVLTF

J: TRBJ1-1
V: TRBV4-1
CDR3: CASSQAETEGDTEAFF

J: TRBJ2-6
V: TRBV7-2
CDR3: CASSHGPGANVLTF

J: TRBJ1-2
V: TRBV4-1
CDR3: CASSQDRGGWGGYTF

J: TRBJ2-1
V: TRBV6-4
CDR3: CASSDPPGAARDEQFF

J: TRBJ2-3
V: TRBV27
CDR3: CASSSRGFDTQYF

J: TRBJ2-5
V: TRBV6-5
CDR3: CASIPWGGFQETQYF

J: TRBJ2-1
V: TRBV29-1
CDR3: CSVDRQGFRNEQFF

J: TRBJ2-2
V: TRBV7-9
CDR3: CASSPGGGSNTGELFF

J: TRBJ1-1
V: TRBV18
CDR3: CASSPGPSMNAEAFF

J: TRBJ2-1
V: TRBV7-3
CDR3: CASSPRLGNEQFF

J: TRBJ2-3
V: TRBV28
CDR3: CASSWPGQGIDTQYF

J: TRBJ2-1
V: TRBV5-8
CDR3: CASRNLRDPEDEQFF

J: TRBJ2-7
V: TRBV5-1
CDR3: CASSDLQGSDYEQYF

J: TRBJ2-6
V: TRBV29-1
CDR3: CSVPAKLIQSRANILTF

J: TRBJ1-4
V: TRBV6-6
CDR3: CASSPGRGLGKLFF

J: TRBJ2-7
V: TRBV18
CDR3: CASSQAGASYEQYF

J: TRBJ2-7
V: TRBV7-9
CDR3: CASSFTGYEQYF

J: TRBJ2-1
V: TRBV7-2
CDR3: CASSLVAGTPNEQFF

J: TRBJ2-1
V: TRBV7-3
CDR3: CASSSRDGEQFF

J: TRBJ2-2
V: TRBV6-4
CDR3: CASSPGRGDTGELFF

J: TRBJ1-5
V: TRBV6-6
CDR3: CASSPGHTSNQPQHF

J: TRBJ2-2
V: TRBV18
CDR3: CASSRASDWTGELFF

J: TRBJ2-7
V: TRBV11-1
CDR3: CASSKGGTSLSVNEQYF

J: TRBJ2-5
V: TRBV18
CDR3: CASSPRPGVEETQYF

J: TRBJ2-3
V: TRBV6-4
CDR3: CASSPGHGSTDTQYF

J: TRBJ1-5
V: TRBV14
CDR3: CASSQDSNQPQHF

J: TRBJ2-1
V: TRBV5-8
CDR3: CASTFTSGIGGEQFF